This is a list of T cell receptor beta chains from one sample in a study of shared clonotypes between healthy human individuals. The table came from immunoSEQ multiplex PCR; TCRdb's copy has only in-frame clones and leaves some out. The sample records some 1,400,000 clones, roughly 97% being singletons. The specimen was naive CD4+ T cells sorted from blood. The receptors stem from a young man in good health. Both conserved end residues are part of each CDR3. A D gene is named only where the DNA matches it firmly. Clone size is given for some rows only: seen once, a few or many times, or a class if the clone is expanded.

v_call	j_call	clone_size	cdr3_length	d_call	cdr3_nt	cdr3_aa
TRBV11-2	TRBJ2-2	once	16	TRBD1	TGTGCCAGCAACAGGGGGCTAGGGCCGGGCACCGGGGAGCTGTTTTTT	CASNRGLGPGTGELFF
TRBV7-2	TRBJ2-6	-	18	-	TGTGCCAGCGTTGTACAAAGGACGGTCTTCTCTGGGGCCAACGTCCTGACTTTC	CASVVQRTVFSGANVLTF
TRBV25-1	TRBJ2-1	-	17	TRBD1	TGTGCCAGCAGTGAACCGTTGACAGGGTTCCCCCTAAATGAGCAGTTCTTC	CASSEPLTGFPLNEQFF
TRBV25-1	TRBJ2-7	-	14	TRBD2	TGTGCCAGCAGTGTTAGCGGGAGCTCCTACGAGCAGTACTTC	CASSVSGSSYEQYF
TRBV18	TRBJ2-7	-	13	-	TGTGCCAGCTCATCGACGAGGGGTGGCGAGCAGTACTTC	CASSSTRGGEQYF
TRBV6-4	TRBJ2-1	-	19	-	TGTGCCAGCAGTGACTCGATTTCGACAATAGGCGCCCCATACAATGAGCAGTTCTTC	CASSDSISTIGAPYNEQFF
TRBV5-1	TRBJ2-1	-	15	-	TGCGCCAGCAGCTTGGGACCGAGCTCCTACAATGAGCAGTTCTTC	CASSLGPSSYNEQFF
TRBV12-5	TRBJ2-1	-	11	-	TGTGCTAGTGGTTTCCGGGATGAGCAGTTCTTC	CASGFRDEQFF
TRBV11-2	TRBJ2-5	-	13	-	TGTGCCAGCAGCTTAGAATGGAGGGAGACCCAGTACTTC	CASSLEWRETQYF
TRBV2	TRBJ2-2	-	15	-	TGTGCCAGCAGTGTACACAGGGAGGACACCGGGGAGCTGTTTTTT	CASSVHREDTGELFF
TRBV5-1	TRBJ2-2	-	15	TRBD2	TGCGCCAGCAGCTTCACACTAGCGGCCAGCCGGGAGCTGTTTTTT	CASSFTLAASRELFF
TRBV7-8	TRBJ2-7	once	14	-	TGTGCCAGCAGCTTATTACTAGGGCCCTACGAGCAGTACTTC	CASSLLLGPYEQYF